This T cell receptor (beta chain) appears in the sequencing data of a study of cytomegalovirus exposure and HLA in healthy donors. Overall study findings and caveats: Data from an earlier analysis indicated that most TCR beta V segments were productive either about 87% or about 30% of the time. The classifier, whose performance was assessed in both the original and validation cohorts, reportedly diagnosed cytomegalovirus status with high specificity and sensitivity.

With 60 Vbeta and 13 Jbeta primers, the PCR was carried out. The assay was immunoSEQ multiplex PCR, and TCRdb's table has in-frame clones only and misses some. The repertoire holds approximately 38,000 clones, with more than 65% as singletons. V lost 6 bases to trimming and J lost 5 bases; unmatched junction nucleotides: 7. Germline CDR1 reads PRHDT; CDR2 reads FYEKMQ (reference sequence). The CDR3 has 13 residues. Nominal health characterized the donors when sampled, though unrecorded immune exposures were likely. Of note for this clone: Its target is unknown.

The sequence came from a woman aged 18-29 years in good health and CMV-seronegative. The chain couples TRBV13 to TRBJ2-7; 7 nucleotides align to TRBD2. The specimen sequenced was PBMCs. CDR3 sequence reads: CASSLVRGNEQYF. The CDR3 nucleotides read TGTGCCAGCAGTTTGGTGCGGGGGAACGAGCAGTACTTC.